One and the same sample provided the 6 T cell receptor beta chains below, sequenced in a study of T cells in Graves' hyperthyroidism and ophthalmopathy. TCR beta CDR3 regions were amplified from RNA. A set of HTBI primers served as the primers for a first-round RT-PCR of the TCR CDR3. TCRdb fed the multiplex PCR reads into MiXCR, producing one record per CDR3 protein. This sample carries about 740,000 distinct CDR3 sequences, approximately 14% of them seen once, and the ten largest clones take roughly 10%. Material for sequencing was blood. These receptors were obtained from a woman under 30 with Graves' hyperthyroidism.

This chain uses TRBV27 with TRBJ2-2; TRBD1 aligns across 9 bases. Germline-derived CDR1 and CDR2 are MNHEY and SMNVEV (reference sequence). The CDR3 extends over 18 amino acids. The V gene end was trimmed by 2 bases and the J gene end by 5 bases; junction bases not matched to a gene: 12. This chain's CDR3 is CASSLRVGGQGYTGELFF. CDR3 nucleotides: TGTGCCAGCAGTTTAAGGGTCGGGGGACAGGGATATACCGGGGAGCTGTTTTTT.

This clonotype came up many times. The genes are TRBV20-1 and TRBJ2-7; 7 bases are shared with TRBD1. Trimming took 3 bases from V and 0 from J; bases not matched to a gene: 8. Germline-derived CDR1 and CDR2 are DFQATT and SNEGSKA (reference sequence). CDR3 size: 15 residues. The CDR3 bases are TGCAGTGCTAGTTCAGGGACAGTGCGCTCCTACGAGCAGTACTTC. Its protein product is CSASSGTVRSYEQYF.

This clonotype has a count of ten or more. The chain links TRBV30 to TRBJ2-7; 8 nucleotides match TRBD1. The CDR3 has 14 amino acids. Looked up from germline, CDR1 is GTSNPN and CDR2 is SVGIG (reference sequence). With 2 bases clipped from V and 1 base from J, the junction kept 4 bases outside the gene matches. The CDR3 sequence: CAWSYTGGSYEQYF. The CDR3 DNA reads TGTGCCTGGAGTTATACAGGGGGGTCCTACGAGCAGTACTTC.

The V call is TRBV7-9, the J call TRBJ2-5; 8 positions match TRBD2. CDR1 is SEHNR and CDR2 is FQNEAQ in the germline V gene (reference sequence). The length of the CDR3 is 17 residues. Germline trimming cut 5 bases from V and 1 base from J; bases unmatched to any gene: 12. In DNA, the CDR3 is TGTGCCAGCAGCCAAGAAGGGGCCGGGAGGGTCCAAGAGACCCAGTACTTC. Protein: CASSQEGAGRVQETQYF.

This clonotype appeared a single time. A much larger clone lies a single base off, so this may be a read error. The chain recombines TRBV20-1 with TRBJ1-4; perhaps TRBD1 as D (5 bases). V lost 8 bases and J lost 11, with 24 bases in between. Germline CDR1 DFQATT, CDR2 SNEGSKA (reference sequence). The CDR3 covers 14 residues. For the CDR3, the DNA is TGCAGTACAACCCCCCCCCAGGGCGCAGACAAACTGTTTTTT. Translating gives CSTTPPQGADKLFF.

This clonotype was counted many times. The chain uses TRBV7-9 and TRBJ2-4; 12 bases are a match to TRBD1. The CDR3 is made up of 17 amino acids. Germline trimming cut 3 bases from V and 3 bases from J; bases unmatched to any gene: 6. Germline V gene data show CDR1 as SEHNR and CDR2 as FQNEAQ (reference sequence). The CDR3 DNA sequence: TGTGCCAGCAGCTTGAGCGGGACAGGGGGCGGCAAAAACATTCAGTACTTC. Translation: CASSLSGTGGGKNIQYF.